Shown below are 24 T cell receptor beta chains from a single sample sequenced in a study of blood T cell repertoires in COVID-19. Profiled with immunoSEQ multiplex PCR; TCRdb holds only in-frame clones, not every one. This sample has some 220,000 clones; around 82% occur once, and the top ten carry 3% to 3.5%. The sample taken for sequencing was peripheral blood. The receptors shown here come from a woman under 40 who had recovered from COVID-19.

J is TRBJ1-6 and V is TRBV5-1, with D hard to call. Germline CDR1 is SGHRS and CDR2 is YFSETQ. V was clipped by 2 bases and J by 10 bases, with 13 bases between them. This CDR3 spans 14 amino acids. CDR3 region: CASSFRLVGSPLHF. CDR3 nucleotides: TGCGCCAGCAGCTTCAGGCTGGTAGGCTCACCCCTCCACTTT. Filled out from reference TRBV5-1 and TRBJ1-6, the complete variable domain reads KAGVTQTPRYLIKTRGQQVTLSCSPISGHRSVSWYQQTPGQGLQFLFEYFSETQRNKGNFPGRFSGRQFSNSRSEMNVSTLELGDSALYLCASSFRLVGSPLHFGNGTRLTVT.

The V call is TRBV27, the J call TRBJ2-5; unclear D gene. CDR1 and CDR2 (germline): MNHEY, SMNVEV (reference sequence). This CDR3 spans 15 amino acids. V was shortened by 0 bases and J by 2 bases, with 10 bases between the two germline ends. Written as DNA, the CDR3 is TGTGCCAGCAGTTTATCGAGTCTTGAACAAGAGACCCAGTACTTC. As protein: CASSLSSLEQETQYF.

The rearrangement links TRBV9 to TRBJ1-1, with TRBD1 matching over 7 bases. J lost 6 bases, V lost 3 bases, and 5 bases had no gene match. This CDR3 contains 13 residues. CDR1 SGDLS and CDR2 YYNGEE come from the germline V gene. The CDR3 reads CASSGRGEPEAFF. As DNA, the CDR3 is TGTGCCAGCAGCGGCAGGGGGGAGCCTGAAGCTTTCTTT.

This rearrangement joins TRBV5-4 to TRBJ1-2, with 7 bases aligning to TRBD1. The CDR3 is 15 amino acids. Germline CDR1 is SGHNT and CDR2 is YYREEE (reference sequence). Losses at the gene ends were 1 base for V and 0 bases for J; bases not matched to a gene: 3. The CDR3 loop is CASSLWQGANYGYTF. The CDR3 DNA is TGTGCCAGCAGCTTGTGGCAGGGGGCTAACTATGGCTACACCTTC. Together with reference TRBV5-4 and TRBJ1-2, the CDR3 gives the full variable domain: ETGVTQSPTHLIKTRGQQVTLRCSSQSGHNTVSWYQQALGQGPQFIFQYYREEENGRGNFPPRFSGLQFPNYSSELNVNALELDDSALYLCASSLWQGANYGYTFGSGTRLTVV.

This clone was recorded only once. J is TRBJ2-5 and V is TRBV29-1; 10 positions agree with TRBD1. This CDR3 region has 13 residues. CDR1 is SQVTM and CDR2 is ANQGSEA in the germline V gene. V lost 7 bases to trimming and J lost 4 bases; unmatched junction nucleotides: 6. As DNA, the CDR3 is TGCAGCGGCGACAGGGGGCGTAGAGAGACCCAGTACTTC. Translating gives CSGDRGRRETQYF.

The chain is built from TRBV15 and TRBJ1-1, with a tentative D call TRBD1 (5 bases). The V end was cut by 7 bases, the J end by 8 bases, with 20 bases between. Per germline, CDR1 LNHNV and CDR2 YYDKDF (reference sequence). This CDR3 region has 14 residues. DNA for the CDR3: TGTGCCACCATCCACGACGCCGGACAAGGAGAAGCTTTCTTT. Protein: CATIHDAGQGEAFF. The variable domain in full, completed from reference TRBV15 and TRBJ1-1, reads DAMVIQNPRYQVTQFGKPVTLSCSQTLNHNVMYWYQQKSSQAPKLLFHYYDKDFNNEADTPDNFQSRRPNTSFCFLDIRSPGLGDTAMYLCATIHDAGQGEAFFGQGTRLTVV.

This sequence joins TRBV4-2 and TRBJ1-2; D remains ambiguous. Germline V lookup: CDR1 LGHNA, CDR2 YNFKEQ. V lost 1 base and J lost 6, with 12 bases in between. The CDR3 covers 14 residues. The CDR3 is CASSQVDEGDGYTF. For the CDR3, the DNA is TGTGCCAGCAGCCAAGTGGATGAGGGCGATGGCTACACCTTC.

The chain carries TRBV28 and TRBJ2-7, with 8 positions matching TRBD2. Germline lookup yields CDR1 MDHEN and CDR2 SYDVKM. The CDR3 spans 15 residues. V lost 7 bases and J lost 0; bases outside the gene matches: 8. The CDR3 DNA is TGTGCCAGCAATCCGGGGGGGGCGGACTCCTACGAGCAGTACTTC. It is translated as CASNPGGADSYEQYF. Together with reference TRBV28 and TRBJ2-7, the CDR3 gives the full variable domain: DVKVTQSSRYLVKRTGEKVFLECVQDMDHENMFWYRQDPGLGLRLIYFSYDVKMKEKGDIPEGYSVSREKKERFSLILESASTNQTSMYLCASNPGGADSYEQYFGPGTRLTVT.

V is TRBV4-2 and J is TRBJ1-1, with a possible D match to TRBD1 (5 bases). The CDR3 is 15 residues long. The germline CDR1 and CDR2 sequences are LGHNA and YNFKEQ. Trimming took 1 base from V and 0 from J, leaving 9 bases between them. CDR3 in amino acids: CASSQVQGLNTEAFF. The CDR3 DNA sequence: TGTGCCAGCAGCCAAGTTCAGGGATTGAACACTGAAGCTTTCTTT.

The CDR3: CASSPPNGGWVEKLFF. For the CDR3, the DNA is TGTGCCAGCAGTCCCCCTAATGGGGGCTGGGTTGAAAAACTGTTTTTT. The chain couples TRBV28 to TRBJ1-4; perhaps TRBD1 as D (6 bases). The germline V gene has CDR1 MDHEN and CDR2 SYDVKM. The CDR3 is made up of 16 amino acids. V lost 5 bases to trimming and J lost 7 bases, with 20 bases between them. Supplemented by reference TRBV28 and TRBJ1-4, the full variable domain reads DVKVTQSSRYLVKRTGEKVFLECVQDMDHENMFWYRQDPGLGLRLIYFSYDVKMKEKGDIPEGYSVSREKKERFSLILESASTNQTSMYLCASSPPNGGWVEKLFFGSGTQLSVL.

This clone was detected a few times. The V gene is TRBV10-1, the J gene TRBJ2-1; D gene uncertain. Germline V gives CDR1 WNHNN, CDR2 SYGVQD (reference sequence). Trimming pared 0 bases from V and 10 bases from J, leaving 7 bases between. This CDR3 comprises 12 residues. CDR3 bases: TGCGCCAGCAGTGAGTCGTTCGGGGAGCAGTTCTTC. Its translation: CASSESFGEQFF.

The genes are TRBV6-5 and TRBJ1-3; D remains ambiguous. CDR3 length equals 12 residues. Germline CDR1 reads MNHEY; CDR2 reads SVGAGI. Trimming removed 6 bases from V and 4 bases from J, with 7 bases in between. The CDR3 protein is CASRNSGNTIYF. As DNA, the CDR3 is TGTGCCAGCAGAAATTCGGGAAACACCATATATTTT.

The chain combines TRBV30 with TRBJ2-7, with D possibly TRBD2 on 5 matching bases. The CDR3 extends over 12 amino acids. Trimming removed 3 bases at V and 5 bases at J, with 11 bases between. Germline V gene data show CDR1 as GTSNPN and CDR2 as SVGIG (reference sequence). In DNA form, the CDR3 reads TGTGCCTGGAGCACCGGGATCCACGAGCAGTACTTC. Protein: CAWSTGIHEQYF.

The chain recombines TRBV2 with TRBJ1-1; the match to TRBD1 covers 11 bases. V lost 6 bases, J lost 5 bases, and 5 bases stayed unmatched. CDR3 length: 14 amino acids. The V gene's germline CDR1 is SNHLY and CDR2 FYNNEI. The CDR3 sequence: CASSGTGGTTEAFF. The CDR3 DNA is TGTGCCAGCAGCGGGACAGGGGGTACGACTGAAGCTTTCTTT.

V and J are TRBV4-2 and TRBJ2-2; D ambiguous. V lost 3 bases, J lost 0 bases, and 14 bases lay in between. CDR1 is LGHNA, CDR2 YNFKEQ, per germline. The CDR3 is made up of 17 amino acids. The CDR3 coding sequence is TGTGCCAGCAGCCAGTATTCAGGTACACCGAACACCGGGGAGCTGTTTTTT. Translating it yields CASSQYSGTPNTGELFF.

The chain links TRBV5-1 to TRBJ1-2; possible D gene TRBD1, 5 bases. V shed 4 bases and J shed 5 bases, with 12 bases lying between them. This CDR3 is built from 13 residues. Germline V gene sequence: CDR1 SGHRS, CDR2 YFSETQ. DNA for the CDR3: TGCGCCAGCAGCCTTGAGGGACTATATGGCTACACCTTC. Its translation is CASSLEGLYGYTF.

This chain links TRBV7-2 with TRBJ2-1; 9 nucleotides align to TRBD2. Germline trimming cut 4 bases from V and 4 bases from J; bases unmatched to any gene: 5. Germline CDR1 is SGHTA and CDR2 is FQGNSA. The CDR3 runs to 15 residues. The CDR3 is CASSSPREGYNEQFF. Written as DNA, the CDR3 is TGTGCCAGCAGCTCGCCGCGGGAGGGTTACAATGAGCAGTTCTTC.

V is TRBV28 and J is TRBJ1-5; the match to TRBD1 covers 7 bases. The V segment lost 9 bases and the J segment 4 bases; nucleotides outside the gene matches: 6. The CDR3 runs 13 residues. Germline assignment: CDR1 MDHEN and CDR2 SYDVKM. The CDR3 reads CASNRGINQPQHF. The DNA of the CDR3 is TGTGCCAGTAACAGGGGCATAAATCAGCCCCAGCATTTT.

This clone was counted a single time. The chain is built from TRBV19 and TRBJ2-1, with D perhaps TRBD2 (5 bases). The CDR3 extends over 17 amino acids. Trimming took 3 bases from V and 1 from J, leaving 16 bases between them. CDR1 LNHDA and CDR2 SQIVND come from the germline V gene (reference sequence). The CDR3 region is CASSMGVYPQSYNEQFF. In DNA, the CDR3 is TGTGCCAGTAGTATGGGAGTCTACCCCCAATCCTACAATGAGCAGTTCTTC.

The chain links TRBV4-2 to TRBJ2-3; weak D call: TRBD2 (6 bases). Trimming shortened V by 4 bases and J by 0 bases, and 11 bases separated the two germline ends. Germline CDR1 reads LGHNA; CDR2 reads YNFKEQ. There are 15 residues in the CDR3. The CDR3 nucleotides are TGTGCCAGCAGCCGGGAGGCCTCTAGCACAGATACGCAGTATTTT. The encoded protein is CASSREASSTDTQYF.

V usage is TRBV7-2 and J usage is TRBJ2-3; D uncertain. The V gene's germline CDR1 is SGHTA and CDR2 FQGNSA. V lost 1 base, J lost 0 bases, and 5 bases lay in between. CDR3 size: 14 residues. The CDR3 region is CASSLGTSTDTQYF. In DNA, the CDR3 is TGTGCCAGCAGCTTAGGCACTAGCACAGATACGCAGTATTTT.

V is TRBV4-1 and J is TRBJ1-6; D gene ambiguous. Trimming removed 0 bases at V and 3 bases at J, with 12 bases between. The V gene's germline CDR1 is MGHRA and CDR2 YSYEKL. The CDR3 runs to 17 residues. CDR3 loop: CASSQDIPEDYNSPLHF. Here the CDR3 DNA reads TGCGCCAGCAGCCAAGATATCCCAGAAGACTATAATTCACCCCTCCACTTT.

This sequence joins TRBV5-4 and TRBJ2-5; TRBD1 aligns across 7 bases. The ends lost 4 bases at V and 0 bases at J; junction bases unmatched: 3. Germline V lookup: CDR1 SGHNT, CDR2 YYREEE (reference sequence). CDR3 length: 14 amino acids. In DNA, the CDR3 is TGTGCCAGCAGCAAGGACAGGAACCAAGAGACCCAGTACTTC. Translation gives CASSKDRNQETQYF. Supplemented by reference TRBV5-4 and TRBJ2-5, the full variable domain reads ETGVTQSPTHLIKTRGQQVTLRCSSQSGHNTVSWYQQALGQGPQFIFQYYREEENGRGNFPPRFSGLQFPNYSSELNVNALELDDSALYLCASSKDRNQETQYFGPGTRLLVL.

This clone was recorded many times. The chain combines TRBV30 with TRBJ2-5, with no clear D. Trimming stripped 1 base from V and 4 bases from J, with 13 bases between. The CDR3 is 14 amino acids. Germline CDR1 reads GTSNPN; CDR2 reads SVGIG (reference sequence). The CDR3 sequence: CAWSGPGGGETQYF. CDR3 nucleotide sequence: TGTGCCTGGAGTGGACCGGGTGGTGGAGAGACCCAGTACTTC.